Sequencing of this T cell receptor (beta chain) was carried out in a study of OX40 agonist ivuxolimab in advanced cancers. The overall study: Those enrolled were 82.7% male, with a mean age of about 66 years and ages from roughly 20 to 90. Findings of the study overall: CD8+ T cells averaged more expanded clones than CD4+. In the 0.1-3.0 mg/kg groups, partial responders showed among the lowest expansion. Certain nonresponders additionally had low normalized T-cell clonal expansion.

This table comes from immunoSEQ multiplex PCR, and its TCRdb copy is limited to in-frame clones, with some not included. The top ten hold around 21% of the sample, which has approximately 82,000 clones, nearly 95% seen once. Comments on this clone: Antigen specificity is unknown.

The sample here was CD4+ or CD8+ T cells sorted from blood, taken in a trial of the OX40 agonist ivuxolimab. This receptor was identified in an adult with an advanced solid tumor such as melanoma, head and neck, liver or kidney cancer.

This CDR3 reads CASSQEKATYEQYF. The DNA for the CDR3 is TGTGCCAGCAGCCAAGAGAAGGCTACCTACGAGCAGTACTTC. The gene calls are TRBV4-2 and TRBJ2-7; D ambiguous. V was clipped by 0 bases and J by 2 bases, with 8 bases between them. The CDR3 spans 14 residues. From germline, CDR1 is LGHNA and CDR2 YNFKEQ.